Listed below are T cell receptor beta chains from one sample, sequenced in a study of beta chain features in type 1 diabetes. Assay: immunoSEQ multiplex PCR; the TCRdb copy retains only in-frame clones and omits some. The sample has 200,000 to 300,000 clones; about 11% are singletons. The material sequenced was naive CD4+ T cells from blood. These receptors originate from a man aged 30-40 years with type 1 diabetes. Each CDR3 is given with its conserved first and last residue. Fields, in order: V gene, clone size, D gene, J gene, CDR3 DNA, CDR3 protein. A D gene is named only where the DNA matches it firmly. Size tells how often a clone was seen (once, few, many) or the class of an expanded clone, and some rows leave it out.

>TRBV29-1|few|.|TRBJ1-1
TGCAGCGTAAGGACAGTGCTGAACACTGAAGCTTTCTTT
CSVRTVLNTEAFF
>TRBV6-1|few|.|TRBJ1-2
TGTGCCAGCAGTGAATCCAGGGAAAGCGGCTACACCTTC
CASSESRESGYTF
>TRBV28|few|.|TRBJ1-5
TGTGCCAGCAATACCCGGGGGGCTAAGAAGGAGCCCCAGCATTTT
CASNTRGAKKEPQHF
>TRBV19|few|TRBD1|TRBJ1-5
TGTGCCAGTAGAAGGACAGGGGTCTCGGGTCAGCCCCAGCATTTT
CASRRTGVSGQPQHF
>TRBV11-2|.|.|TRBJ2-5
TGTGCAAGTAGCCAGAACCAAGAGACCCAGTACTTC
CASSQNQETQYF
>TRBV6-5|.|.|TRBJ2-7
TGTGCCAGCAATCCTGGTGGTGCCGAGACCTACGAGCAGTACTTC
CASNPGGAETYEQYF
>TRBV2|.|.|TRBJ2-7
TGTGCCAGCAGTTTACAGTCCTACGAGCAGTACTTC
CASSLQSYEQYF
>TRBV18|.|.|TRBJ2-5
TGTGCCAGCTCACCCAGCGGCGGCCGAACGGAGGAGACCCAGTACTTC
CASSPSGGRTEETQYF
>TRBV7-6|.|.|TRBJ2-1
TGTGCCAGCAGCTTAGCGGGTTTGGGCTCCCAGCAGTTCTTC
CASSLAGLGSQQFF
>TRBV6-5|.|.|TRBJ1-1
TGTGCCAGCAGTTACTCGGCAGGCACTGAAGCTTTCTTT
CASSYSAGTEAFF
>TRBV7-8|.|TRBD2|TRBJ2-1
TGTGCCAGCAGCTCGACTAGCAACGAGCAGTTCTTC
CASSSTSNEQFF
>TRBV5-6|.|.|TRBJ2-1
TGTGCCAGCAGCTCGAGGTCCCACGGTGAGCAGTTCTTC
CASSSRSHGEQFF
>TRBV9|.|.|TRBJ1-1
TGTGCCAGCAGCGTAATATCAGTCGGGGTCACTGAAGCTTTCTTT
CASSVISVGVTEAFF
>TRBV4-1|.|.|TRBJ1-6
TGCGCCAGCAGCCAAGCCGGGTCTGGAAATTCACCCCTCCACTTT
CASSQAGSGNSPLHF